These 21 T cell receptor beta chains originate from one sample sequenced in a study of human T cells and chemical hapten exposure. In TCRdb, the 5' RACE reads were re-called with MiXCR into one record per CDR3 protein. The table has roughly 81,000 distinct CDR3 sequences, 15% to 20% seen once. Someone pulled total RNA out of unfractionated whole blood. The origin of the receptors is a female donor in good health.

This clonotype has just a few counts. V usage is TRBV7-2 and J usage is TRBJ2-5, with a tentative D call TRBD1 (6 bases). Trimming cost V 5 bases and J 1 base, with 11 bases left between them. The V gene's germline CDR1 is SGHTA and CDR2 FQGNSA. The CDR3 is 14 amino acids. The CDR3 region has the DNA TGTGCCAGCAGCCGATCAGGGGTCCAAGAGACCCAGTACTTC. It yields the protein CASSRSGVQETQYF.

This clonotype came up a few times. The chain combines TRBV29-1 with TRBJ2-7, with TRBD2 identical over 12 bases. The CDR3 totals 14 residues. V lost 5 bases and J lost 0; bases outside the gene matches: 2. Germline CDR1 reads SQVTM; CDR2 reads ANQGSEA. CDR3: CSVKTSGSSYEQYF. The CDR3 DNA reads as TGCAGCGTTAAGACTAGCGGGAGCTCCTACGAGCAGTACTTC.

This clonotype showed up just a few times. The J gene is TRBJ2-5, the V gene TRBV7-9, with a tentative D call TRBD2 (6 bases). Trimming removed 1 base at V and 2 bases at J, with 14 bases between. The V gene's germline CDR1 is SEHNR and CDR2 FQNEAQ (reference sequence). The length of the CDR3 is 16 residues. CDR3 nucleotides: TGTGCCAGCAGCTTAGAGTGGGGGGACCCTCAAGAGACCCAGTACTTC. As protein: CASSLEWGDPQETQYF.

The gene calls are TRBV4-1 and TRBJ1-2; D remains unclear. The V end lost 1 base, the J end lost 5 bases, and 11 bases lay between the germline ends. Germline-derived CDR1 and CDR2 are MGHRA and YSYEKL. CDR3 size: 14 residues. CDR3 loop: CASSQAWGPYGYTF. CDR3 nucleotides: TGCGCCAGCAGCCAAGCCTGGGGTCCTTATGGCTACACCTTC.

The chain employs TRBV20-1 and TRBJ2-3; 16 nucleotides agree with TRBD2. J was trimmed by 8 bases and V by 5 bases; bases with no gene match: 13. The CDR3 runs to 17 residues. The germline V gene encodes CDR1 DFQATT and CDR2 SNEGSKA (reference sequence). CDR3 bases: TGCAGTGCTGCGACGGCCGGGACTAGCGGGAGGGGGGGTACGCAGTATTTT. As protein: CSAATAGTSGRGGTQYF.

This rearrangement joins TRBV7-9 to TRBJ1-1, with TRBD1 matching over 9 bases. The CDR3 contains 15 residues. Trimming at V came to 5 bases and at J to 3 bases, leaving 7 bases not matched to a gene. CDR1 and CDR2 from the germline V gene are SEHNR and FQNEAQ (reference sequence). The CDR3 bases are TGTGCCAGCAGCCGTCGGACAGGGGCGGACACTGAAGCTTTCTTT. The encoded protein is CASSRRTGADTEAFF.

The chain combines TRBV25-1 with TRBJ2-1; D is unclear. Germline loops: CDR1 MGHDK, CDR2 SYGVNS. Trimming took 0 bases from V and 5 from J, leaving 8 bases between them. The CDR3 is 14 residues long. The CDR3 DNA reads TGTGCCAGCAGTGAATATATGGGCGACAATGAGCAGTTCTTC. Protein sequence: CASSEYMGDNEQFF.

V gene TRBV7-2 combines with J gene TRBJ2-3; 7 bases align to TRBD2. The V segment lost 6 bases and the J segment 3 bases; nucleotides outside the gene matches: 6. Germline values: CDR1 SGHTA, CDR2 FQGNSA. The CDR3 consists of 14 residues. The CDR3 DNA is TGTGCCAGCAGTCCTAGCGGTACGACAGATACGCAGTATTTT. Translating it yields CASSPSGTTDTQYF.

This chain links TRBV5-1 with TRBJ2-1, with 7 bases fitting TRBD2. The CDR3 has 19 residues. The germline gives CDR1 SGHRS, CDR2 YFSETQ. V lost 1 base and J lost 6; bases outside the gene matches: 19. In DNA form, the CDR3 reads TGCGCCAGCAGCTTGTACCCGAGCTCTAGCGGCCAATTTCCCAATGAGCAGTTCTTC. Translating it yields CASSLYPSSSGQFPNEQFF. The full variable domain, rest sourced from reference TRBV5-1 and TRBJ2-1, is KAGVTQTPRYLIKTRGQQVTLSCSPISGHRSVSWYQQTPGQGLQFLFEYFSETQRNKGNFPGRFSGRQFSNSRSEMNVSTLELGDSALYLCASSLYPSSSGQFPNEQFFGPGTRLTVL.

The chain couples TRBV2 to TRBJ2-5; possible D gene TRBD1, 5 bases. V lost 6 bases and J lost 5, with 10 bases in between. CDR3 length equals 12 residues. Germline lookup yields CDR1 SNHLY and CDR2 FYNNEI. This CDR3 reads CASSNRPETQYF. For the CDR3, the DNA is TGTGCCAGCAGCAACAGGCCCGAGACCCAGTACTTC.

The rearrangement joins TRBV6-1 to TRBJ2-7; D uncertain. Trimming removed 2 bases at V and 6 bases at J, with 17 bases between. Germline assignment: CDR1 MNHNS and CDR2 SASEGT. The CDR3 consists of 15 residues. This chain's CDR3 is CASSEPDGRRGEQYF. The CDR3 coding sequence is TGTGCCAGCAGTGAACCGGACGGACGTCGCGGCGAGCAGTACTTC.

This clonotype has only a few counts. The chain employs TRBV27 and TRBJ2-7; no clear D. V gave up 0 bases and J gave up 2 bases, with 11 bases separating them. This CDR3 comprises 15 residues. The germline gives CDR1 MNHEY, CDR2 SMNVEV (reference sequence). In nucleotides, the CDR3 is TGTGCCAGCAGTTTATCTCACTCCCCGACCTACGAGCAGTACTTC. Its protein product is CASSLSHSPTYEQYF.

This clonotype turned up a few times. V and J are TRBV7-8 and TRBJ1-4; TRBD1 might be the D (6 bases). The CDR3 loop spans 15 amino acids. From germline, CDR1 is SGHVS and CDR2 FQNEAQ. The V end was cut by 5 bases, the J end by 3 bases, with 13 bases between. The CDR3 spells CASSTYRVANEKLFF. The CDR3 DNA reads as TGTGCCAGCAGCACATACAGGGTGGCTAATGAAAAACTGTTTTTT.

This clonotype was counted between two and nine times. The chain recombines TRBV12-3 or TRBV12-4 with TRBJ2-2; D is ambiguous. CDR3 length equals 19 residues. The ends were cut back, 3 bases at V and 1 base at J, with 21 bases in the middle. The CDR3 DNA is TGTGCCAGCAGTTTTCGAGGCCTTCTCTCGAGAGGGAACACCGGGGAGCTGTTTTTT. Its translation is CASSFRGLLSRGNTGELFF.

This clonotype was detected only a few times. CDR3 protein: CASSLDRANPYGYTF. The CDR3 bases are TGTGCCAGCAGCTTGGACAGGGCGAATCCCTATGGCTACACCTTC. This sequence joins TRBV7-2 and TRBJ1-2; 8 nucleotides line up with TRBD1. The CDR3 covers 15 residues. CDR1 is SGHTA, CDR2 FQGNSA, per germline. Germline trimming cut 3 bases from V and 4 bases from J; bases unmatched to any gene: 7.

This clonotype was counted a few times. This chain uses TRBV20-1 with TRBJ2-7, with TRBD1 matching 9 bases. V shed 0 bases and J 3 bases; nucleotides not matched to a gene: 6. Germline values: CDR1 DFQATT, CDR2 SNEGSKA (reference sequence). This CDR3 is built from 15 residues. CDR3 protein: CSARDPGQGVYEQYF. For the CDR3, the DNA is TGCAGTGCTAGAGACCCGGGACAGGGAGTCTACGAGCAGTACTTC.

This clonotype occurred a few times. A read error is likely, as this CDR3 ends without the conserved phenylalanine or tryptophan. The chain is built from TRBV19 and TRBJ1-2, with no clear D. The CDR3 totals 13 residues. Trimming pared 6 bases from V and 4 bases from J, leaving 12 bases between. The germline V gene has CDR1 LNHDA and CDR2 SQIVND (reference sequence). This CDR3 reads CASSRVLIYGYTL. The CDR3, as DNA: TGTGCCAGTAGCCGGGTCCTGATCTATGGCTACACCTTA.

V and J are TRBV20-1 and TRBJ1-2; TRBD1 agrees at 7 bases. Germline CDR1 reads DFQATT; CDR2 reads SNEGSKA (reference sequence). After removal of 6 bases from V and 2 bases from J, the junction contained 6 bases not matched to a gene. CDR3 length equals 13 residues. The CDR3 is CSASSQGNYGYTF. The CDR3 DNA reads as TGCAGTGCCTCCTCACAGGGGAACTATGGCTACACCTTC.

For the CDR3, the DNA is TGTGCCAGCAGCCGAGATAACTCTAGGGGGACGGAGACCTACGAGCAGTACTTC. Its protein is CASSRDNSRGTETYEQYF. The rearrangement links TRBV4-2 to TRBJ2-7; D is perhaps TRBD1 (6 bases). Trimming shortened V by 4 bases and J by 2 bases, and 24 bases separated the two germline ends. In germline, CDR1 is LGHNA, CDR2 YNFKEQ. CDR3 length: 18 amino acids.

This clonotype showed up just a few times. V is TRBV6-5 and J is TRBJ2-5; D call uncertain. Germline CDR1 MNHEY, CDR2 SVGAGI. This CDR3 spans 13 amino acids. The V end was cut by 2 bases, the J end by 1 base, with 5 bases between. Written as DNA, the CDR3 is TGTGCCAGCAGTTACGACCTCCAAGAGACCCAGTACTTC. This translates into CASSYDLQETQYF.

The genes are TRBV10-3 and TRBJ2-3; 12 bases are shared with TRBD2. The germline V gene has CDR1 ENHRY and CDR2 SYGVKD. CDR3 length equals 16 residues. Losses at the gene ends were 6 bases for V and 2 bases for J; bases not matched to a gene: 6. The CDR3 protein is CAISPTSGGVTDTQYF. CDR3 DNA: TGTGCCATCAGCCCGACTAGCGGGGGAGTCACAGATACGCAGTATTTT.